These 30 T cell receptor beta chains were sequenced from one sample in a study of blood T cells in healthy people across ages. With a J-beta primer mix and a sample-barcoded 5' primer, a second PCR ran about 7 to 12 cycles. TCRdb re-called the 5' RACE reads through MiXCR, storing one row per CDR3 protein. The data hold 500,000 to 650,000 distinct CDR3 sequences, with 27% observed a single time. These data also featured in a second study, about T cells of mothers and their children.

The specimen sequenced was blood. The receptor source for this set is a boy aged 2-15 years in good health.

This clonotype was seen more than once but under ten times. This chain links TRBV12-3 or TRBV12-4 with TRBJ2-4, with 7 bases identical to TRBD1. V lost 7 bases and J lost 2; bases outside the gene matches: 8. The CDR3 has 15 amino acids. CDR3 in amino acids: CASTLQGVTKNIQYF. The CDR3 coding sequence is TGTGCCAGCACCCTTCAGGGGGTCACCAAAAACATTCAGTACTTC.

The table lists this clonotype with a few counts. CDR3 bases: TGTGCCAGCAGCTTACTTCAAGGGACTAGCAGACCAGATACGCAGTATTTT. Residues: CASSLLQGTSRPDTQYF. This sequence joins TRBV7-6 and TRBJ2-3, with TRBD2 matching over 9 bases. CDR1 SGHVS and CDR2 FNYEAQ come from the germline V gene. V was clipped by 2 bases and J by 4 bases; unmatched bases: 10. CDR3 length equals 17 residues.

The V gene is TRBV2, the J gene TRBJ2-6; 10 bases map to TRBD2. Trimming removed 4 bases from V and 0 bases from J; junction bases left unmatched: 3. The germline V gene has CDR1 SNHLY and CDR2 FYNNEI. The CDR3 is 17 residues long. Here the CDR3 DNA reads TGTGCCAGCAGTGTGGCTAGCGGGGGCTCTGGGGCCAACGTCCTGACTTTC. Protein product: CASSVASGGSGANVLTF. The variable domain in full, with the rest retrieved from reference TRBV2 and TRBJ2-6, is EPEVTQTPSHQVTQMGQEVILRCVPISNHLYFYWYRQILGQKVEFLVSFYNNEISEKSEIFDDQFSVERPDGSNFTLKIRSTKLEDSAMYFCASSVASGGSGANVLTFGAGSRLTVL.

This clonotype was observed a few times. The CDR3 sequence is CASTPDRATNEKLFF. The DNA for the CDR3 is TGTGCCAGCACCCCGGACAGAGCAACTAATGAAAAACTGTTTTTT. The genes are TRBV12-3 or TRBV12-4 and TRBJ1-4, with D tentatively TRBD1 (6 bases). The CDR3 is 15 residues long. V gave up 7 bases and J gave up 0 bases, with 12 bases separating them.

There are a few counts of this clonotype. The chain is built from TRBV28 and TRBJ2-1; unclear D gene. Germline CDR1 reads MDHEN; CDR2 reads SYDVKM. V was cut by 8 bases and J by 4 bases, with 18 bases left in between. This CDR3 contains 15 residues. CDR3 coding DNA: TGTGCCAGCGGAATCCCGCTGGACCTTTACAATGAGCAGTTCTTC. Encoded protein: CASGIPLDLYNEQFF. The variable domain in full, completed from reference TRBV28 and TRBJ2-1, reads DVKVTQSSRYLVKRTGEKVFLECVQDMDHENMFWYRQDPGLGLRLIYFSYDVKMKEKGDIPEGYSVSREKKERFSLILESASTNQTSMYLCASGIPLDLYNEQFFGPGTRLTVL.

The chain couples TRBV6-2 or TRBV6-3 to TRBJ2-5; 11 nucleotides agree with TRBD2. The last part of the DNA fits TRBJ2-7 better; the J call may be wrong. The CDR3 totals 16 residues. CDR1 is MNHEY and CDR2 is SVGEGT in the germline V gene. CDR3 DNA: TGTGCCAGCCCACACAGGGGGACTAGCGGAAACTACGAGCAGTACTTC. It is translated as CASPHRGTSGNYEQYF.

The chain employs TRBV5-1 and TRBJ2-7; 9 bases match TRBD1. Germline lookup yields CDR1 SGHRS and CDR2 YFSETQ. J was trimmed by 5 bases and V by 3 bases; bases with no gene match: 6. The CDR3 contains 14 residues. The CDR3 region is CASSSGDRVNEQYF. The CDR3 DNA is TGCGCCAGCAGCTCCGGGGACAGGGTAAACGAGCAGTACTTC.

This sequence joins TRBV20-1 and TRBJ1-1; perhaps TRBD1 as D (5 bases). CDR1 and CDR2 (germline): DFQATT, SNEGSKA (reference sequence). Trimming cost V 5 bases and J 0 bases, with 13 bases left between them. The CDR3 length is 14 residues. DNA for the CDR3: TGCAGTGCTTGGGGCAGGAGAATGAACACTGAAGCTTTCTTT. Its translation: CSAWGRRMNTEAFF.

The chain carries TRBV13 and TRBJ2-5; 10 nucleotides match TRBD1. The DNA matches TRBJ2-7 better at its end, which makes the J call doubtful. The CDR3 consists of 14 residues. Germline V lookup: CDR1 PRHDT, CDR2 FYEKMQ (reference sequence). CDR3 region: CASSPGTGDHEQYF. CDR3 sequence (DNA): TGTGCCAGCAGCCCCGGGACAGGGGACCACGAGCAGTACTTC.

This chain joins TRBV7-2 and TRBJ1-2; maybe TRBD1 (6 bases). The V gene's germline CDR1 is SGHTA and CDR2 FQGNSA. CDR3 length: 15 residues. The germline V and J ends were trimmed by 5 bases and 2 bases, with 15 bases remaining between them. CDR3 protein: CASSPQGGQNYGYTF. The CDR3 nucleotides are TGTGCCAGCAGCCCCCAAGGGGGGCAAAACTATGGCTACACCTTC. The whole variable domain, filled in from reference TRBV7-2 and TRBJ1-2, reads GAGVSQSPSNKVTEKGKDVELRCDPISGHTALYWYRQSLGQGLEFLIYFQGNSAPDKSGLPSDRFSAERTGGSVSTLTIQRTQQEDSAVYLCASSPQGGQNYGYTFGSGTRLTVV.

This chain links TRBV18 with TRBJ1-4; a weak D match, TRBD1 (5 bases). Looked up from germline, CDR1 is KGHSH and CDR2 is LQKENI. CDR3 length equals 15 residues. V was trimmed by 0 bases and J by 8 bases, leaving 13 bases between them. The CDR3 reads CASSPPQGSAEKLFF. The CDR3 DNA sequence: TGTGCCAGCTCACCACCGCAGGGATCAGCGGAAAAACTGTTTTTT.

This chain uses TRBV25-1 with TRBJ1-6; D unresolved. Looked up from germline, CDR1 is MGHDK and CDR2 is SYGVNS. The CDR3 extends over 14 amino acids. V was trimmed by 6 bases and J by 10 bases, leaving 16 bases between them. The CDR3 DNA follows: TGTGCCAGCAGGCCCTCAGACGGTGGGTCACCCCTCCACTTT. Protein sequence: CASRPSDGGSPLHF.

This rearrangement joins TRBV5-1 to TRBJ2-1; D possibly corresponds to TRBD2 (6 bases). Germline loops: CDR1 SGHRS, CDR2 YFSETQ. Trimming removed 2 bases at V and 2 bases at J, with 11 bases between. This CDR3 is built from 15 residues. The DNA of the CDR3 is TGCGCCAGCAGCTTCCGCTGGGGGGCCTACAATGAGCAGTTCTTC. Translation gives CASSFRWGAYNEQFF.

V usage is TRBV5-5 and J usage is TRBJ1-1; 7 nucleotides agree with TRBD1. J gave up 7 bases and V 4 bases, and 13 bases lay outside the gene matches. The V gene's germline CDR1 is SGHKS and CDR2 YYEKEE (reference sequence). The CDR3 extends over 15 amino acids. The CDR3 nucleotides read TGTGCCAGCAGCAGAACCTGGACAGGACGCGATGAAGCTTTCTTT. Translating it yields CASSRTWTGRDEAFF.

This chain links TRBV19 with TRBJ1-1, with a possible D match to TRBD1 (5 bases). Germline loops: CDR1 LNHDA, CDR2 SQIVND (reference sequence). The CDR3 consists of 16 residues. Trimming pared 5 bases from V and 1 base from J, leaving 17 bases between. DNA for the CDR3: TGTGCCAGTAGTCCCAACCGAGGGACGGGGAACACTGAAGCTTTCTTT. It encodes CASSPNRGTGNTEAFF.

The sample holds a few counts of this clonotype. In DNA form, the CDR3 reads TGTGCCAGCAGCACACTCAGAGTGAGGGGGAGTGAAAAACTGTTTTTT. It yields the protein CASSTLRVRGSEKLFF. V gene TRBV7-2 combines with J gene TRBJ1-4; D is possibly TRBD1 (6 bases). The CDR3 has 16 amino acids. Per the germline V gene, CDR1 is SGHTA and CDR2 is FQGNSA. V was cut by 5 bases and J by 7 bases, with 20 bases left in between.

The chain carries TRBV5-1 and TRBJ2-7; 9 bases are a match to TRBD2. V lost 2 bases, J lost 0 bases, and 6 bases stayed unmatched. This CDR3 is built from 16 residues. The germline CDR1 and CDR2 sequences are SGHRS and YFSETQ. This CDR3 is CASSFTASGTSYEQYF. DNA for the CDR3: TGCGCCAGCAGCTTTACTGCTAGCGGGACCTCCTACGAGCAGTACTTC.

The genes are TRBV7-9 and TRBJ2-6, with TRBD1 identical over 8 bases. J gave up 1 base and V 7 bases, and 12 bases lay outside the gene matches. CDR3 size: 18 residues. From germline, CDR1 is SEHNR and CDR2 FQNEAQ (reference sequence). DNA of the CDR3: TGTGCCAGCATACTGGAGGACAGGGATCCTTCTGGGGCCAACGTCCTGACTTTC. Translating gives CASILEDRDPSGANVLTF.

This clonotype was detected a few times. V usage is TRBV7-2 and J usage is TRBJ2-1; TRBD2 agrees at 9 bases. Trimming removed 0 bases from V and 0 bases from J; junction bases left unmatched: 6. Germline V CDR1 and CDR2: SGHTA, FQGNSA. This CDR3 comprises 18 residues. The CDR3 DNA follows: TGTGCCAGCAGCTTAGCGCGACTAGCGGTTAGCTCCTACAATGAGCAGTTCTTC. Protein product: CASSLARLAVSSYNEQFF.

The chain recombines TRBV11-2 with TRBJ2-2; D gene uncertain. The CDR3 is made up of 14 amino acids. Trimming cost V 0 bases and J 5 bases, with 7 bases left between them. From germline, CDR1 is SGHAT and CDR2 FQNNGV. The CDR3 DNA is TGTGCCAGCAGCTTAGATCTTGGAACCGGGGAGCTGTTTTTT. The encoded protein is CASSLDLGTGELFF.

The rearrangement uses TRBV7-2 and TRBJ2-3; D might be TRBD2 (6 bases). Germline CDR1 is SGHTA and CDR2 is FQGNSA. The CDR3 covers 16 residues. V was pared by 5 bases and J by 5 bases, with 20 bases between. CDR3 nucleotides: TGTGCCAGCAGCCCACCTCGGGGGTGGGGACGAGATACGCAGTATTTT. The encoded protein is CASSPPRGWGRDTQYF.

This chain connects TRBV20-1 to TRBJ1-2; TRBD1 might be the D (6 bases). Trimming left V 0 bases short and J 7 bases short, with 15 bases between. This CDR3 has 14 residues. Per the germline V gene, CDR1 is DFQATT and CDR2 is SNEGSKA (reference sequence). The CDR3 DNA sequence: TGCAGTGCTAGAGATGGGACACTCGCATTTGGCTACACCTTC. Residues: CSARDGTLAFGYTF.

The chain carries TRBV5-1 and TRBJ2-4; TRBD2 might be the D (7 bases). The CDR3 is 15 residues long. The V end lost 3 bases, the J end lost 2 bases, and 12 bases lay between the germline ends. Germline lookup yields CDR1 SGHRS and CDR2 YFSETQ. For the CDR3, the DNA is TGCGCCAGCAGCTCGGGGAGGGGGTCCAAAAACATTCAGTACTTC. Its translation is CASSSGRGSKNIQYF.

The V and J genes are TRBV18 and TRBJ2-7, with D perhaps matching TRBD1 (5 bases). The V and J ends lost 5 bases and 0 bases respectively, with 11 bases between them. Germline V gives CDR1 KGHSH, CDR2 LQKENI. CDR3 length equals 14 residues. CDR3 bases: TGTGCCAGCTCAACGGGCAGGGACTCCTACGAGCAGTACTTC. Encoded protein: CASSTGRDSYEQYF.

This clonotype was counted a few times. The rearrangement links TRBV3-1 to TRBJ2-3, with TRBD2 matching 7 bases. Germline lookup yields CDR1 LGHDT and CDR2 YNNKEL (reference sequence). The V and J ends lost 3 bases and 6 bases, in that order; junction bases with no gene match: 15. There are 17 residues in the CDR3. The CDR3 bases are TGTGCCAGCAGCCATCCCCTGCCCGGCGGGGGAAGGGATACGCAGTATTTT. It is translated as CASSHPLPGGGRDTQYF.

V is TRBV24-1 and J is TRBJ2-5, with TRBD1 matching 12 bases. The CDR3 totals 14 residues. Trimming removed 7 bases from V and 4 bases from J; junction bases left unmatched: 3. Germline assignment: CDR1 KGHDR and CDR2 SFDVKD. The CDR3 DNA is TGTGCCACCAGGGGGACAGGGGGCGTAGAGACCCAGTACTTC. Translation: CATRGTGGVETQYF.

The rearrangement uses TRBV18 and TRBJ2-3; the D gene is possibly TRBD1 (5 bases). V dropped 0 bases and J dropped 0 bases, with 10 bases sitting between them. CDR1 is KGHSH and CDR2 is LQKENI in the germline V gene. The CDR3 covers 16 residues. CDR3 loop: CASSPPSQESTDTQYF. The CDR3 DNA follows: TGTGCCAGCTCACCACCGTCACAGGAGAGCACAGATACGCAGTATTTT.

This chain connects TRBV28 to TRBJ1-3; 10 bases agree with TRBD1. Germline CDR1 reads MDHEN; CDR2 reads SYDVKM. The CDR3 covers 15 residues. V lost 4 bases, J lost 1 base, and 1 base stayed unmatched. The CDR3 coding sequence is TGTGCCAGCAGTTCGGGACAGGGGTCTGGAAACACCATATATTTT. Translation: CASSSGQGSGNTIYF.

V gene TRBV6-6 combines with J gene TRBJ1-5, with D uncertain. The germline CDR1 and CDR2 sequences are MNHNY and SVGAGI (reference sequence). The CDR3 runs 13 residues. With 6 bases removed from V and 0 bases from J, the gap between germline ends came to 6 bases. For the CDR3, the DNA is TGTGCCAGCAGACCCAATAGCAATCAGCCCCAGCATTTT. Its protein product is CASRPNSNQPQHF.

The chain carries TRBV7-9 and TRBJ1-4; TRBD1 is a possible D gene (6 bases). Trimming cost V 5 bases and J 6 bases, with 19 bases left between them. From germline, CDR1 is SEHNR and CDR2 FQNEAQ (reference sequence). CDR3 length: 16 amino acids. CDR3 bases: TGTGCCAGCAGCCCTAGACAGGCCCCGGGGGATGAAAAACTGTTTTTT. Translation gives CASSPRQAPGDEKLFF.